The 7 T cell receptor beta chains listed next were all sequenced from one sample in a study of CD8 T cells in Susac syndrome. Reverse transcription of about 0.45 to 1 ug RNA was performed with random hexamers. TCRdb itself ran the immunoSEQ multiplex PCR reads through MiXCR, one entry per CDR3 protein. The table has under 200,000 distinct CDR3 sequences, just over 90% seen once. The sequencing sample was made of CD4+ T cells from PBMCs. These receptors were collected from a human donor in good health.

This chain uses TRBV20-1 with TRBJ2-3; D is undetermined. The CDR3 contains 13 residues. Germline CDR1 and CDR2: DFQATT and SNEGSKA (reference sequence). V gave up 7 bases and J gave up 3 bases, with 14 bases separating them. CDR3 amino acids: CSVEQSGTDTQYF. The CDR3 DNA sequence: TGCAGTGTGGAGCAGTCTGGAACAGATACGCAGTATTTT.

The rearrangement joins TRBV7-2 to TRBJ2-1; D is unresolved. The CDR3 consists of 14 residues. Germline CDR1 is SGHTA and CDR2 is FQGNSA. The ends were cut back, 2 bases at V and 8 bases at J, with 13 bases in the middle. CDR3 sequence: CASSLSPSYYEQFF. For the CDR3, the DNA is TGTGCCAGCAGCTTAAGTCCTAGTTACTATGAGCAGTTCTTC.

The gene calls are TRBV29-1 and TRBJ1-1; D remains ambiguous. This CDR3 region has 14 residues. In germline, CDR1 is SQVTM, CDR2 ANQGSEA. V was clipped by 6 bases and J by 0 bases, with 14 bases between them. The CDR3 nucleotides are TGCAGCGTCCGGTCCCACGTCTTGAACACTGAAGCTTTCTTT. It codes for CSVRSHVLNTEAFF.

The chain recombines TRBV4-1 with TRBJ2-6; TRBD1 is a possible D gene (6 bases). Germline loops: CDR1 MGHRA, CDR2 YSYEKL. The CDR3 totals 17 residues. Trimming stripped 2 bases from V and 0 bases from J, with 11 bases between. The CDR3 DNA is TGCGCCAGCAGCCAACAGGGGTCTAGCTCTGGGGCCAACGTCCTGACTTTC. Amino acids: CASSQQGSSSGANVLTF.

In this sample, this clonotype turned up once. The V and J genes are TRBV3-1 and TRBJ2-2; no firm D call. The CDR3 loop spans 17 amino acids. Germline-derived CDR1 and CDR2 are LGHDT and YNNKEL (reference sequence). V lost 0 bases, J lost 1 base, and 12 bases lay in between. The CDR3 region has the DNA TGTGCCAGCAGCCAAGATTCACCAGGTTGGAACACCGGGGAGCTGTTTTTT. It translates to CASSQDSPGWNTGELFF.

The J gene is TRBJ2-1, the V gene TRBV9; 8 bases are shared with TRBD1. The V gene end was trimmed by 3 bases and the J gene end by 2 bases; junction bases not matched to a gene: 4. Germline V gene sequence: CDR1 SGDLS, CDR2 YYNGEE. This CDR3 region has 15 residues. The CDR3 DNA is TGTGCCAGCAGCGCTCGGGACAGGACCTACAATGAGCAGTTCTTC. Residues: CASSARDRTYNEQFF. Combining the CDR3 with reference TRBV9 and TRBJ2-1 gives the whole variable domain DSGVTQTPKHLITATGQRVTLRCSPRSGDLSVYWYQQSLDQGLQFLIQYYNGEERAKGNILERFSAQQFPDLHSELNLSSLELGDSALYFCASSARDRTYNEQFFGPGTRLTVL.

The gene calls are TRBV12-3 or TRBV12-4 and TRBJ1-1, with TRBD1 identical over 10 bases. Losses at the gene ends were 4 bases for V and 6 bases for J; bases not matched to a gene: 11. The CDR3 runs to 16 residues. The CDR3 loop reads CASSSRDRGPRPEAFF. CDR3 DNA: TGTGCCAGCAGTTCCCGGGACAGGGGCCCGAGGCCTGAAGCTTTCTTT.